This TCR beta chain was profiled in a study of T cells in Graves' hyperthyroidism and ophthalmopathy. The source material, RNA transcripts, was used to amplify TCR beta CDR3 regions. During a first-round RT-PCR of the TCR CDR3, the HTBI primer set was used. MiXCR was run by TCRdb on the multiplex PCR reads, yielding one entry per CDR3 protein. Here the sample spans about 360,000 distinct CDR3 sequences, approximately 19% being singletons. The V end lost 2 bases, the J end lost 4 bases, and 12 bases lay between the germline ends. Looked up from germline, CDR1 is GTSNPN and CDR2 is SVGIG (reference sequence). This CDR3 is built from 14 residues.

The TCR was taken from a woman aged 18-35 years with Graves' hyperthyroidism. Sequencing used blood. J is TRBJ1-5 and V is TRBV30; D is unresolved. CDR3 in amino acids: CAWSPQVSNQPQHF. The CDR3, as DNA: TGTGCCTGGAGTCCTCAGGTTTCAAATCAGCCCCAGCATTTT.